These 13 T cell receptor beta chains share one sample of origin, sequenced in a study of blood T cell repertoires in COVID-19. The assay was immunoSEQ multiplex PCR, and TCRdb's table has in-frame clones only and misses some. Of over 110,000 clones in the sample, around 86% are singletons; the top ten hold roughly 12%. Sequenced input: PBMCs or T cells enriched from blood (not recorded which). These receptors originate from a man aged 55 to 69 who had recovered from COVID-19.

The CDR3 protein is CASSLGGLAEPTDTQYF. The DNA of the CDR3 is TGTGCCAGCAGCTTAGGAGGGCTAGCGGAGCCCACAGATACGCAGTATTTT. The gene calls are TRBV11-2 and TRBJ2-3, with 7 nucleotides matching TRBD2. The CDR3 totals 17 residues. Germline V CDR1 and CDR2: SGHAT, FQNNGV. Trimming took 1 base from V and 2 from J; bases not matched to a gene: 9.

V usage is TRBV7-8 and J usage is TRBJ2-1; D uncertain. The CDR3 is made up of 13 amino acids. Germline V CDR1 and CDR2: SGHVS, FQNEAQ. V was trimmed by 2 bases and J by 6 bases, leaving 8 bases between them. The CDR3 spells CASSLFSGNEQFF. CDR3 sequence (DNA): TGTGCCAGCAGCTTATTTTCGGGCAATGAGCAGTTCTTC.

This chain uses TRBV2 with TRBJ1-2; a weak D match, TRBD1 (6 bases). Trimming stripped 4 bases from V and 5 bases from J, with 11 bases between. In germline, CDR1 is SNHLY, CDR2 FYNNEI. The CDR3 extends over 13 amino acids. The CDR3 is CASSAGQLYGYTF. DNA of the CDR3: TGTGCCAGCAGTGCGGGACAACTATATGGCTACACCTTC.

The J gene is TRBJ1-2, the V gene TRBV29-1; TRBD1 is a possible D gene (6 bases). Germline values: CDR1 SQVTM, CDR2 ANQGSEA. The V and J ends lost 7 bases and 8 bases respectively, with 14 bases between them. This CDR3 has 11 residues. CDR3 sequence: CSAHREGGYTF. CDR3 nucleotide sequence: TGCAGCGCCCACAGGGAAGGGGGCTACACCTTC.

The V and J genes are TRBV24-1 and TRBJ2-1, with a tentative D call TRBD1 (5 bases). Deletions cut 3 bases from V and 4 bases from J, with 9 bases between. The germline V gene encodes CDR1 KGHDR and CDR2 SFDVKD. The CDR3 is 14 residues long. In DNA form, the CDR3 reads TGTGCCACCAGTGATCCCCGGACATACAATGAGCAGTTCTTC. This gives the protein CATSDPRTYNEQFF.

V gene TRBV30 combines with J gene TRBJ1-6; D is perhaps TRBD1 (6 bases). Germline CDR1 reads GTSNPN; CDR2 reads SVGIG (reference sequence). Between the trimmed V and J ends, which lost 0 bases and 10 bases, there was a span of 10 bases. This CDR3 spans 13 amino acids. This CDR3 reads CAWSVNRGSPLHF. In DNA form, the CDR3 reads TGTGCCTGGAGTGTAAATAGGGGGTCACCCCTCCACTTT.

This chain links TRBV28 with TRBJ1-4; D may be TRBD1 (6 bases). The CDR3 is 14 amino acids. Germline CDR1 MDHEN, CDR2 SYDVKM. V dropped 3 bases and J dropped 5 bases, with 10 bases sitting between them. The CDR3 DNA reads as TGTGCCAGCAGTTTTCGGACAGAAAATGAAAAACTGTTTTTT. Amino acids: CASSFRTENEKLFF.

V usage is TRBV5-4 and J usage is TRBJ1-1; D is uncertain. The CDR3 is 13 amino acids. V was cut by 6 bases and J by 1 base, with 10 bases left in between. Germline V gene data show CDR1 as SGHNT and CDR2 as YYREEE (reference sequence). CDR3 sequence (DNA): TGTGCCAGCACCGGGCGGGGGAACACTGAAGCTTTCTTT. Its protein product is CASTGRGNTEAFF.

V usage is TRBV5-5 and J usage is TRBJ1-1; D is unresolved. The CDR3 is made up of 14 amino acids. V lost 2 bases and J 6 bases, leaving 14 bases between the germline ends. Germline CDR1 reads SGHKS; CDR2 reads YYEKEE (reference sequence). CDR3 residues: CASSLNFRTSEAFF. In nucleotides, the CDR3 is TGTGCCAGCAGCTTAAATTTCCGGACTTCTGAAGCTTTCTTT.

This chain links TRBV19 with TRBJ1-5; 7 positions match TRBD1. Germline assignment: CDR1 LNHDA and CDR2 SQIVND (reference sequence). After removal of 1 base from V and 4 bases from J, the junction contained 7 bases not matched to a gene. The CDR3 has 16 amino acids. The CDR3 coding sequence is TGTGCCAGTAGTATAGTTCATTCGACAGGGAATCAGCCCCAGCATTTT. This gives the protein CASSIVHSTGNQPQHF.

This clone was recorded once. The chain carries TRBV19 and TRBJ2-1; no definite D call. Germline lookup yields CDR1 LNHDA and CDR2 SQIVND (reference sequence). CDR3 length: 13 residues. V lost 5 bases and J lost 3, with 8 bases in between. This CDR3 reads CASSPRGYNEQFF. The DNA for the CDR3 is TGTGCCAGTAGTCCGAGAGGCTACAATGAGCAGTTCTTC.

For the CDR3, the DNA is TGTGCCAGCAGCCAAGAGGAGGGATCACCCCTCCACTTT. This sequence encodes CASSQEEGSPLHF. This chain joins TRBV3-1 (or the pseudogene TRBV3-2) and TRBJ1-6; D remains unclear. Germline assignment: CDR1 LGHDT and CDR2 YNNKEL (reference sequence). The CDR3 totals 13 residues. V was cut by 0 bases and J by 10 bases, with 7 bases left in between.

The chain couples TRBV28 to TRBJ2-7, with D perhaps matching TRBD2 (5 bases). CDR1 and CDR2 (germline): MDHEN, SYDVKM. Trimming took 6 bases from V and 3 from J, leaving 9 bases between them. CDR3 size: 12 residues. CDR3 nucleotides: TGTGCCAGCAGCAAGGGAGACTACGAGCAGTACTTC. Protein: CASSKGDYEQYF.